This T cell receptor beta chain was sequenced in a study of blood T cell repertoires in COVID-19. Per the original data handling: Researchers report that nucleated cell counts were estimated from reference gene primer amplification. The table came from immunoSEQ multiplex PCR; TCRdb's copy has only in-frame clones and leaves some out. V and J calls and clone size come straight from that table; D and trimming were deduced from the DNA. Here the sample spans some 300,000 clones, roughly 90% being singletons. Patients of the Seattle cohort, enrolled during active infection, were followed longitudinally. This CDR3 region has 14 residues. Between the trimmed V and J ends, which lost 0 bases and 9 bases, there was a span of 10 bases. CDR1 is SGHRS, CDR2 YFSETQ, per germline.

The sample taken for sequencing was peripheral blood. The chain uses TRBV5-1 and TRBJ1-6, with D possibly matching TRBD1 (5 bases). The source is a woman aged 30 to 39 with COVID-19, enrolled during active disease. The CDR3 sequence is CASSLDRMGSPLHF. The CDR3 DNA reads as TGCGCCAGCAGCTTGGACAGGATGGGTTCACCCCTCCACTTT.